Ten or more counts support the clone carrying this T cell receptor (beta chain). Antigen: not known. This CDR3 has 13 residues. Between the trimmed V and J ends, which lost 2 bases and 5 bases, there was a span of 8 bases. This sample was included in a study of early T cells in non-severe SARS-CoV-2 infection. Looking at the study overall: The sequenced material was bulk RNA from unsorted whole blood, and its chains were unpaired.

Individual cDNA molecules received unique molecular identifiers during library preparation. MiXCR, applied by TCRdb to the 5' RACE reads, yields one record per CDR3 protein. Of 32,000 or so distinct CDR3 sequences detected, about 5.7% appear once; the ten largest clones hold 5% to 7%. Findings of the study overall: There was a bias toward anti-spike CD8 responses in VDJdb matching, which missed private and CD4 specificities.

The sequence came from an adult who was a healthcare worker with PCR-confirmed SARS-CoV-2 infection or an uninfected control (not recorded which). Material for sequencing was whole blood. The V gene is TRBV12-3 or TRBV12-4, the J gene TRBJ2-3; no clear D. The CDR3 spells CASSLTEVDTQYF. In nucleotides, the CDR3 is TGTGCCAGCAGTTTAACGGAAGTAGATACGCAGTATTTT.